The entry below gives a single T cell receptor (beta chain) sequence along with its context. The sample holds a few counts of this clone. The clone's antigen remains unknown. Base qualities are not at hand, and no much larger clone is one base apart. The High Capacity cDNA Reverse Transcription Kit was used to reverse transcribe all of the isolated RNA, meaning that expressed TCRB transcripts were what got sequenced. Deep immunoSEQ sequencing was applied to naive, central memory and regulatory T cell samples, giving an average of around 3.4 million total reads per sample. Sorted cells were lysed in RLT buffer, and RNA was extracted using DNase-treated RNeasy Micro or Mini kits according to cell number. To prevent cross-contamination, every cell subset was processed on its own, while patient and healthy donor samples were processed together. The immunoSEQ multiplex PCR was used to amplify TCRB sequences from cDNA, yielding 87-bp fragments that span the CDR3 region. Amplicons were sequenced on the Illumina HiSeq platform. On the study's bioinformatics: Synthetic template baselines were used to correct PCR bias computationally, reads within Hamming distance 2 were collapsed, and singletons that could not be merged were discarded. Reads were aligned against IMGT to assign V, D and J genes, CDR3 length and insertions or deletions at six rearrangement sites. Within each subset, clonotype counts were normalized to sorted cell number, and only after that were true diversity and Gini coefficients computed with the tcR R package. The overlap coefficient, calculated on TCRB nucleotide sequences, was used to quantify repertoire sharing. Out-of-frame TCRB sequences from naive cells were analyzed as a proxy for the pre-selection repertoire. Sourced from immuneACCESS, this table was stored by TCRdb with only in-frame sequences that have V and J called. A share of the clones is absent; for the studies checked, an unresolved V gene accounts for under half, and the remainder has no known explanation. That table is the source of V, J and clone size, and D and trimming were worked out from the DNA. The sample contains roughly 450,000 clones, about 10% of them found a single time. The ten largest account for 0.04% to 0.05% of the sample.

These data come from a study of beta chain features in type 1 diabetes (dated by TCRdb to about 2018). Background for the entire study: Mean age, gender distribution, total cell number and subset yield did not differ between patients and healthy donors. A total of approximately 110,000,000 sorted cells were examined across all samples, and a strong correlation was observed between cell number per subset and RNA yield. In the study, TCRB repertoires of sorted circulating CD4+ T cell subsets from recently diagnosed type 1 diabetes patients were compared with those of matched healthy donors. Naive and central memory subsets were obtained from all 30 or so donors, but regulatory and stem cell-like memory subsets were isolated from only 8 patients and roughly eight healthy donors. Study-wide findings and limitations: Patients with type 1 diabetes made fewer insertions and deleted more nucleotides at VDJ recombination sites, implying thymic rearrangement abnormalities. Because cDNA was sequenced instead of genomic DNA, highly expressing activated cells could be over-represented, though the groups showed no difference in activation or CD3 levels. HLA sub-analyses involved small numbers of individuals, so any influence of HLA type on TCRB rearrangement remained unresolved. In all four CD4+ subsets, TCRB CDR3 length was moderately but significantly shorter in type 1 diabetes patients. Shorter templates might have been favored by PCR, but patient and control samples were amplified and corrected together, so both groups would have been affected equally by any skew. Naive, central memory and regulatory TCRB repertoires appeared more similar among patients than among healthy donors.

From each donor, a single peripheral blood sample of about 100 mL on average was drawn into heparinised tubes. A BD FACSAria II and a panel including CD45RO, CCR7, CD25, CD127, CD95 and CD27 were used to sort naive, central memory, regulatory and stem cell-like memory CD4+ T cells. A purity above 95% was achieved for all sorted populations. PBMCs were isolated immediately by Lymphoprep density gradient centrifugation and stained directly without culture. So that batch effects would be minimized, each experiment stained and sorted samples in pairs, pairing one healthy donor with one patient. The cysteine opens and the phenylalanine closes a CDR3 of 14 amino acids. The CDR3 DNA has 42 bases and is translated from base 1. V drops 5 bases and J drops 9 bases, leaving 19 bases in between. For CDR1 and CDR2, the germline V gene (reference sequence) lists SEHNR and FQNEAQ.

This sequence uses TRBV7-9 and TRBJ2-5; the D gene is perhaps TRBD1 or TRBD2, each of them matching over 5 bases. The receptor was derived from a woman between 18 and 29 years old in good health. The specimen sequenced was naive CD4+ T cells from blood. The cell subset or site tag for this specimen amounts to: true naive CD4+ T cells. The DNA sequence follows: TGTGCCAGCAGCACAAGTGGAACCTTGGGGGCCCAGTACTTC. Translation gives CASSTSGTLGAQYF.